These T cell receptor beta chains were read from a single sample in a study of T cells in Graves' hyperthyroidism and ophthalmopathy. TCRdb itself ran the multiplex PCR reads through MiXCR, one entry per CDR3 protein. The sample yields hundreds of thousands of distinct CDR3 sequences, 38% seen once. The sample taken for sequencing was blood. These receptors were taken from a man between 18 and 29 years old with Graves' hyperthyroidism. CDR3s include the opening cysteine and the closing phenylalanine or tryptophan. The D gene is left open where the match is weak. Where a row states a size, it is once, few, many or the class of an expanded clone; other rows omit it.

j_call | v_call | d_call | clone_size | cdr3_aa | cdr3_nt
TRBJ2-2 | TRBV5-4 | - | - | CASSRGLDGGELFF | TGTGCCAGCAGCCGGGGACTGGACGGTGGGGAGCTGTTTTTT
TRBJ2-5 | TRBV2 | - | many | CASRTQGWETQYF | TGTGCCAGCAGGACACAGGGTTGGGAGACCCAGTACTTC
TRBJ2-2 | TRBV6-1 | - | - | CASSPLGGAATGELFF | TGTGCCAGCAGTCCCCTGGGGGGAGCGGCCACCGGGGAGCTGTTTTTT
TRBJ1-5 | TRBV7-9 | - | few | CASSWSTSGNQPRHF | -
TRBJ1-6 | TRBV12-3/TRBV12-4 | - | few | CASSRTDRPGYHF | TGTGCCAGCAGCCGAACCGACAGGCCAGGCTACCACTTT
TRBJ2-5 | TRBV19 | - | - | CASSIFGPNQPQYF | TGTGCCAGTAGTATATTTGGCCCGAATCAGCCCCAGTACTTC
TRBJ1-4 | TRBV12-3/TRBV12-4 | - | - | CVSSSRGEKLFF | TGTGTCAGCAGTTCTAGAGGGGAAAAACTGTTTTTT
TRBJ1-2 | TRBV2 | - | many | CASSELGRLSGYTF | TGTGCCAGCAGTGAACTCGGAAGGCTCAGTGGCTACACCTTC
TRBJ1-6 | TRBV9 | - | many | CASGVNSPLHF | TGTGCCTCGGGGGTGAATTCACCCCTCCACTTT
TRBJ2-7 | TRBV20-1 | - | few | CSAREKGSYEQYF | TGCAGTGCTAGAGAGAAGGGGAGCTACGAGCAGTACTTC
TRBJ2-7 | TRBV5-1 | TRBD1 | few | CASSSTSGTASYEQYF | TGCGCCAGCAGCTCGACCTCCGGGACAGCATCCTACGAGCAGTACTTC
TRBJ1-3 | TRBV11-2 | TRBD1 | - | CASSFHGGDRGTGPGNTIYF | TGTGCCAGCAGCTTCCATGGTGGGGACAGGGGTACTGGGCCTGGAAACACCATATATTTT
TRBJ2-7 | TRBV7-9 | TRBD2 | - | CASSLLAGGPRYEQYF | TGTGCCAGCAGCTTGCTAGCGGGAGGGCCAAGGTACGAGCAGTACTTC
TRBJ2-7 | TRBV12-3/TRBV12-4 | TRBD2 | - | CASSATSGSYQQYF | TGTGCCAGCAGTGCGACTAGCGGATCCTACCAGCAGTACTTC
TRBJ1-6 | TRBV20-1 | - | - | CSAIPGRAPPLHF | TGCAGTGCTATCCCAGGGAGGGCTCCACCCCTCCACTTT
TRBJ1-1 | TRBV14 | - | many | CASSQGLLEAFF | TGTGCCAGCAGCCAAGGCCTGCTTGAAGCTTTCTTT
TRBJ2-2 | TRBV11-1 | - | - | CAIRSPSPANTGELFF | TGTGCCATCAGGTCACCCAGTCCAGCGAACACCGGGGAGCTGTTTTTT
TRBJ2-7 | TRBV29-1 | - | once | CSTGTHTYEQYF | TGCAGCACCGGGACTCATACCTACGAGCAGTACTTC
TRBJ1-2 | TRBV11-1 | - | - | CASSLPGHKGHGYTF | TGTGCCAGCAGCCTACCGGGACACAAAGGCCATGGCTACACCTTC
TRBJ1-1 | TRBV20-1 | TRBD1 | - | CSAQSGGIKNTEAFF | TGCAGTGCCCAATCAGGGGGAATTAAGAACACTGAAGCTTTCTTT
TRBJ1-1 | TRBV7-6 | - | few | CASSLVARANTEAFF | TGTGCCAGCAGCTTAGTGGCCAGGGCCAACACTGAAGCTTTCTTT
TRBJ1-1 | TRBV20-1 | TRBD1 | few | CSARDVRTGVGTEAFF | TGCAGTGCTAGAGATGTAAGGACAGGGGTTGGCACTGAAGCTTTCTTT